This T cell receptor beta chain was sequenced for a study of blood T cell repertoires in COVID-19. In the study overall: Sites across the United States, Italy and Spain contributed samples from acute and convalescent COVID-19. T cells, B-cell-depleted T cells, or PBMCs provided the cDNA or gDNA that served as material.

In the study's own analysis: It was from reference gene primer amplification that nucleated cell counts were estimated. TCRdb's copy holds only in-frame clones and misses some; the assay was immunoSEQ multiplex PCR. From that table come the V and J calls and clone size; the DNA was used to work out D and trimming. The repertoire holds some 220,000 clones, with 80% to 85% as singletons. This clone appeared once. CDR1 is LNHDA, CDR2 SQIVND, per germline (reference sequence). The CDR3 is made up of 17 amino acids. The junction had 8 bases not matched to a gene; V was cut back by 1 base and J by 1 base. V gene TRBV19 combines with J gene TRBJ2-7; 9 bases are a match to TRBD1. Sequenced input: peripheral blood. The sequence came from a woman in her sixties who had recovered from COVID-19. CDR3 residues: CASSIALTGTGSYEQYF. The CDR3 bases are TGTGCCAGTAGTATAGCTCTCACCGGGACAGGGTCCTACGAGCAGTACTTC.